A single sample is the source of the 6 T cell receptor beta chains below, sequenced in a study of blood T cell repertoires in COVID-19. Profiled with immunoSEQ multiplex PCR; TCRdb holds only in-frame clones, not every one. Among approximately 500,000 clones, roughly nine tenths were seen once, and the ten largest hold 7.8%. The sequencing input was peripheral blood. These receptors came from a woman aged 45-65 years with COVID-19, enrolled during active disease.

The J gene is TRBJ1-1, the V gene TRBV19, with 10 bases identical to TRBD1. Germline V gene sequence: CDR1 LNHDA, CDR2 SQIVND (reference sequence). V shed 5 bases, J shed 5 bases, and the junction held 8 bases outside the gene matches. The CDR3 is made up of 15 amino acids. The CDR3 region is CASSPRDRGGTEAFF. The CDR3, as DNA: TGTGCCAGTAGTCCCCGGGACAGGGGAGGAACTGAAGCTTTCTTT.

Regarding this clone: The sample contains more than one DNA sequence encoding this CDR3. This sequence joins TRBV11-2 and TRBJ2-7; 7 bases are shared with TRBD2. The CDR3 length is 16 residues. The V gene end was trimmed by 1 base and the J gene end by 4 bases; junction bases not matched to a gene: 10. Germline-derived CDR1 and CDR2 are SGHAT and FQNNGV. DNA for the CDR3: TGTGCCAGCAGCTTAGTTAGGGCTAGCGGCACTTACGAGCAGTACTTC. It codes for CASSLVRASGTYEQYF.

This sequence joins TRBV9 and TRBJ1-2, with unresolved D. V lost 2 bases and J 5 bases, leaving 10 bases between the germline ends. The CDR3 consists of 13 residues. Germline V lookup: CDR1 SGDLS, CDR2 YYNGEE. The CDR3 loop is CASSVRGRYGYTF. CDR3 DNA sequence: TGTGCCAGCAGCGTCCGTGGGAGGTATGGCTACACCTTC.

The J gene is TRBJ1-1, the V gene TRBV5-4, with D tentatively TRBD1 (6 bases). This CDR3 has 15 residues. V was trimmed by 3 bases and J by 1 base, leaving 13 bases between them. The germline V gene encodes CDR1 SGHNT and CDR2 YYREEE (reference sequence). CDR3 DNA sequence: TGTGCCAGCAGCTCACCGGGGGGGCCGAACACTGAAGCTTTCTTT. Its translation is CASSSPGGPNTEAFF.

The gene calls are TRBV10-1 and TRBJ2-3; 14 nucleotides align to TRBD2. Germline V CDR1 and CDR2: WNHNN, SYGVQD (reference sequence). After removal of 7 bases from V and 5 bases from J, the junction contained 8 bases not matched to a gene. The CDR3 consists of 16 residues. CDR3 region: CASTSGLAGGQDTQYF. The DNA of the CDR3 is TGCGCCAGCACCTCAGGACTAGCGGGGGGACAAGATACGCAGTATTTT.

The rearrangement links TRBV6-6 to TRBJ2-3; 9 nucleotides line up with TRBD2. Trimming took 9 bases from V and 1 from J; bases not matched to a gene: 2. CDR3 length: 13 residues. CDR1 is MNHNY, CDR2 SVGAGI, per germline (reference sequence). The CDR3 nucleotides read TGTGCCAGTGCTAGCGGGGGCACAGATACGCAGTATTTT. Protein product: CASASGGTDTQYF.